This is a list of T cell receptor beta chains from one sample in a study of long-term antiretroviral therapy in people with HIV. Profiling relied on immunoSEQ multiplex PCR, and the TCRdb table lists in-frame clones only, not all of them. The sample has fewer than 30,000 clones, about four fifths seen once. The sequences come from unsorted PBMCs, collected 4.4 years after starting antiretroviral therapy. The receptors stem from a man aged 30-40 years with HIV. Both conserved end residues are part of each CDR3. Fields, in order: V gene, J gene, CDR3 protein.

TRBV5-1	TRBJ2-2	CASSLAPPGTGVPGELFF
TRBV7-9	TRBJ2-1	CASSPRTGAPNEQFF
TRBV11-3	TRBJ2-5	CASSPRTGQETQYF
TRBV19	TRBJ1-5	CASSIIANQPQHF
TRBV10-2	TRBJ1-5	CASSGGNGNQPQHF
TRBV7-8	TRBJ1-2	CASSLYLVETGYGYTF
TRBV19	TRBJ1-4	CASNGEIWGANEKLFF
TRBV5-6	TRBJ2-5	CASSFLSQGQETQYF
TRBV5-4	TRBJ2-3	CASSLEQGSDTQYF
TRBV6-6	TRBJ2-5	CASSYLTNKETQYF
TRBV5-1	TRBJ2-7	CASSQGDSYEQYF
TRBV10-3	TRBJ1-5	CAISADGRNQPQHF
TRBV9	TRBJ1-5	CASSVGGQAHQPQHF
TRBV7-2	TRBJ2-7	CASSPFSWGAYEQYF
TRBV6-5	TRBJ1-2	CASSPKLVDNYGYTF
TRBV27	TRBJ1-1	CASSLAGMSEAFF
TRBV20-1	TRBJ1-1	CSADRNTEAFF
TRBV5-1	TRBJ1-4	CASSLIPGSNEKLFF
TRBV27	TRBJ1-1	CASSPTRQGRTEAFF
TRBV28	TRBJ1-1	CASSLDRGNTEAFF
TRBV18	TRBJ2-7	CASSPPGQTYEQYF
TRBV9	TRBJ2-1	CASSPSGTTYNEQFF
TRBV6-1	TRBJ1-2	CASSQAFRTGNYGYTF
TRBV2	TRBJ2-7	CASNPLAGVTYEQYF
TRBV9	TRBJ1-2	CASSVEAGGNYGYTF
TRBV9	TRBJ2-1	CASSVAEGPYNEQFF
TRBV7-9	TRBJ2-7	CASSFRDREGDEQYF
TRBV9	TRBJ2-1	CASSVASQGNEQFF
TRBV5-4	TRBJ2-1	CASRGRATLTGSSYNEQFF
TRBV11-3	TRBJ1-1	CASSPRTGTEAFF
TRBV6-5	TRBJ2-7	CASSPGLALTYEQYF
TRBV4-3	TRBJ2-1	CASSQLQTSGEQFF
TRBV7-9	TRBJ1-3	CVADPLSGNTIYF
TRBV7-2	TRBJ2-1	CASSQGRTEQFF